A selection of T cell receptor beta chains follows, all from one sample in a study of blood T cell repertoires in COVID-19. The method was immunoSEQ multiplex PCR; TCRdb's version includes in-frame clones alone and lacks a portion of them. The data hold 250,000 to 350,000 clones, with approximately 86% observed a single time. Sequencing was carried out using peripheral blood. Receptors originate from a woman in her forties or fifties who had recovered from COVID-19. Each CDR3 is given with its conserved first and last residue. The D gene is left open where the match is weak. Not every row has a clone size; where given, it reads once, few, many or a size class.

length,V,size,D,J,CDR3
13,TRBV6-6,.,.,TRBJ1-2,CASNHPRDYGYTF
15,TRBV5-8,.,TRBD1,TRBJ1-5,CASSLGYRGGQPQHF
14,TRBV7-9,.,.,TRBJ2-4,CATVGSVAKNIQYF
15,TRBV11-3,.,TRBD2,TRBJ2-7,CASASEGLAAYEQYF
15,TRBV7-2,.,.,TRBJ1-1,CASSHPRRVNTEAFF
15,TRBV5-1,.,TRBD2,TRBJ2-1,CASSSLAGGPNEQFF
16,TRBV14,once,TRBD2,TRBJ2-5,CASSQDRLAGYETQYF
13,TRBV9,.,TRBD1,TRBJ1-6,CASSGTGVSPLHF
14,TRBV30,few,TRBD1,TRBJ2-5,CAWSIQGLGETQYF
12,TRBV6-4,.,.,TRBJ1-1,CASSPVRGEAFF
13,TRBV7-3,.,.,TRBJ1-2,CASSTYRFHGYTF
14,TRBV6-5,few,.,TRBJ1-6,CASSLTGYQSPLHF
12,TRBV6-5,.,.,TRBJ1-5,CASRISPGPQHF
15,TRBV7-9,.,TRBD1,TRBJ1-2,CASSKTQGAHYGYTF
14,TRBV30,.,.,TRBJ1-1,CAWSETRANTEAFF
13,TRBV5-1,.,TRBD2,TRBJ2-3,CATSRTSSDTQYF
15,TRBV9,.,.,TRBJ1-5,CASSVLPDSNQPQHF
15,TRBV2,.,TRBD2,TRBJ2-1,CASSGRRGGFDEQFF
15,TRBV30,.,.,TRBJ1-3,CAWRRSRYSGNTIYF
16,TRBV3-1/TRBV3-2,.,TRBD2,TRBJ2-7,CASSPDGLAVYYEQYF
14,TRBV6-5,.,TRBD1,TRBJ2-5,CASDPGGLQETQYF
14,TRBV4-3,.,.,TRBJ1-2,CASSLVQGQDGYTF
16,TRBV27,.,TRBD2,TRBJ2-3,CASSLTGTSFTDTQYF
17,TRBV6-4,.,TRBD1,TRBJ2-7,CASSVEGPGQGTYEQYF
13,TRBV30,.,.,TRBJ2-7,CAYAAPVSYEQYF
16,TRBV15,few,.,TRBJ2-1,CATSRDVTASYNEQFF
15,TRBV4-3,.,TRBD2,TRBJ2-7,CASSRGLAGNYEQYF
13,TRBV7-3,few,.,TRBJ2-3,CASSLEARDTQYF
16,TRBV6-6,.,TRBD2,TRBJ2-1,CASRVRGAGGYNEQFF
15,TRBV9,.,TRBD1,TRBJ1-2,CASSVRSQGATGYTF
12,TRBV6-4,.,.,TRBJ1-2,CASRGRVIGYTF
14,TRBV15,few,TRBD2,TRBJ2-5,CATSRDPGGETQYF
14,TRBV29-1,once,TRBD1,TRBJ2-7,CSVLRTGNPYEQYF
14,TRBV14,.,.,TRBJ1-6,CASSPQGLDSPLHF
14,TRBV30,.,.,TRBJ1-5,CAHSVAAANQPQHF
16,TRBV6-2/TRBV6-3,.,.,TRBJ2-3,CASSYMGRPYTDTQYF
14,TRBV19,.,.,TRBJ1-6,CASSIGAANSPLHF
16,TRBV30,.,TRBD1,TRBJ2-4,CAWRGSDRGKWNIQYF
16,TRBV4-3,.,TRBD2,TRBJ2-3,CASSQVVLAGGNTQYF
15,TRBV30,.,.,TRBJ1-5,CAWSVGHIGRQPQHF
15,TRBV9,.,.,TRBJ1-5,CASSVEADSNQPQHF
15,TRBV18,.,TRBD1,TRBJ1-5,CASSSGTGGNQPQHF
16,TRBV9,.,TRBD1,TRBJ1-2,CASSVGVFTQGYGYTF
15,TRBV2,.,TRBD1,TRBJ2-7,CASSPDRSMTYEQYF
18,TRBV9,.,.,TRBJ2-2,CASSGGGSYTRRTGELFF
13,TRBV5-1,.,.,TRBJ2-4,CASSLRGTEIQYF
13,TRBV29-1,.,.,TRBJ2-2,CSGGQIGTGELFF